Listed below are T cell receptor beta chains from one sample, sequenced in a study of shared clonotypes between healthy human individuals. TCRdb's copy holds only in-frame clones and misses some; the assay was immunoSEQ multiplex PCR. The sample yields around 2,000,000 clones, approximately 94% seen once. Source material: naive CD8+ T cells sorted from blood. The origin of the receptors is a man aged 18 to 30 in good health. Both conserved end residues are trimmed from each CDR3. A D gene is named only where the DNA matches it firmly.

d_call,j_call,v_call,cdr3_aa
NA,TRBJ2-5,TRBV9,ASSASVTGSETQY
TRBD1,TRBJ1-2,TRBV5-6,ASSLQGAGYGYT
NA,TRBJ2-7,TRBV29-1,SVIRGWDYEQY
NA,TRBJ1-4,TRBV4-3,ASSQEVRTYEKLF
NA,TRBJ2-5,TRBV19,ASSIIQGSDQY
NA,TRBJ2-7,TRBV27,ASSLGTRPKEQY
TRBD1,TRBJ1-5,TRBV19,ASHNPRGRQGAYEGAPDQPQH
NA,TRBJ2-7,TRBV4-1,ASSQERLSYEQY
TRBD1,TRBJ1-6,TRBV28,ASSFWQGDFTLH
NA,TRBJ2-3,TRBV2,ASSQTQVDTQY
NA,TRBJ2-3,TRBV6-1,ASSWDYRTDTQY
TRBD1,TRBJ1-3,TRBV2,ASTHRDSGNTIY
TRBD2,TRBJ2-3,TRBV15,ATSVPSGRHNTDTQY
NA,TRBJ2-7,TRBV27,ASSLGPNYEQY
NA,TRBJ1-4,TRBV13,ASSLEGGEKLF
NA,TRBJ2-3,TRBV6-5,ASSYVASTDTQY
NA,TRBJ2-7,TRBV9,ASSVDGSYEQY
NA,TRBJ1-1,TRBV19,ASTIFGGNTEAF
NA,TRBJ1-1,TRBV5-1,ASSLVEVGMATEAF
NA,TRBJ2-7,TRBV2,ASSRLARSVR
NA,TRBJ2-1,TRBV27,ASSLNNEQF
NA,TRBJ2-1,TRBV27,ASTAVGGYNEQF
NA,TRBJ1-5,TRBV6-1,ASSEWVGQGLQPQH
NA,TRBJ2-7,TRBV6-5,ASMPSPGAYEQY
NA,TRBJ2-1,TRBV18,ASSPPRGNPPDEQF
NA,TRBJ2-1,TRBV7-2,ASSSGGYRLSYNEQF
TRBD1,TRBJ1-2,TRBV5-6,ASSPDRGPDYGYT
NA,TRBJ1-5,TRBV5-6,ASSFGGEPQH
TRBD1,TRBJ2-5,TRBV2,ASSKDREETQY
TRBD1,TRBJ2-3,TRBV5-1,ASSSWTGGTDTQY
NA,TRBJ2-5,TRBV28,ASSFGEETQY
NA,TRBJ1-1,TRBV14,ASRTVMNTEAF
NA,TRBJ1-1,TRBV13,ASSLVGGYAEAF
NA,TRBJ2-7,TRBV28,ASSPYRAPSYEQY
NA,TRBJ1-2,TRBV11-2,ASSLDGYGYT
NA,TRBJ2-5,TRBV19,ASSISYSGFWETQY
NA,TRBJ1-5,TRBV7-9,ASSLGPEGNQPQH
TRBD1,TRBJ1-1,TRBV6-5,ASSLDRVTEAF
TRBD1,TRBJ2-1,TRBV7-6,ASSSEDVGTVYNEQF
NA,TRBJ2-7,TRBV6-6,ASSHLSEKIENEQY
NA,TRBJ2-2,TRBV7-9,ASSLDAGELF
NA,TRBJ2-3,TRBV21-1,ASSKPTSGVSTDTQY
NA,TRBJ2-7,TRBV7-9,ASSFSPSAYEQY
NA,TRBJ1-1,TRBV5-1,ASSLAPGPEAF
NA,TRBJ2-6,TRBV7-9,ASSFDSGANVLT
TRBD1,TRBJ2-7,TRBV4-1,ASSHSGTGFYEQY